Below, one TCR beta chain is given with its context. Its specificity is not known. The sample comes from a study of cytomegalovirus exposure and HLA in healthy donors. Germline V gene sequence: CDR1 MNHEY, CDR2 SVGAGI. V was shortened by 0 bases and J by 2 bases, with 7 bases between the two germline ends. This CDR3 has 14 amino acids. The PCR employed 60 Vbeta primers together with 13 Jbeta primers. TCRdb's table, derived via immunoSEQ multiplex PCR, lists solely in-frame clones and lacks some. The sample consists of 40,000 to 50,000 clones, less than 75% of them appearing once. Study-level findings and limits: A later analysis, which compared TCR beta chains of equal frequency, found the HLA-associated ones more clonally expanded.

The specimen sequenced was PBMCs. The clonotype comes from a man aged 30-40 years in good health and CMV-seronegative. The chain recombines TRBV6-5 with TRBJ1-2; D uncertain. CDR3 amino acids: CASSYSAGNYGYTF. The CDR3 region has the DNA TGTGCCAGCAGTTACTCAGCGGGAAACTATGGCTACACCTTC.